Sequencing of this TCR beta chain was carried out in a study of identical twins. Overall study results and limits: It was out-of-frame TCR alpha sharing in monozygotic twins that models underestimated. Sharing of beta out-of-frame sequences by twins showed a weaker excess.

Notes on this clonotype: Its target is not known.

The CDR3 consists of 16 residues. V was clipped by 0 bases and J by 6 bases; unmatched bases: 5. Germline CDR1 reads ENHRY; CDR2 reads SYGVKD. Every sampled donor was Caucasian and healthy. TCRdb redid the calling of the 5' RACE reads with MiXCR, one entry per CDR3 protein. The sample has 450,000 to 600,000 distinct CDR3 sequences, approximately 20% seen once. Separately, the same data were catalogued under a study of yellow fever vaccine responses in identical twins. This second study says: Twins reportedly appeared to share part of their vaccine T cell response while keeping part individual.

The chain combines TRBV10-3 with TRBJ2-7, with TRBD2 matching 13 bases. What was sequenced was CD4+ T cells sorted from blood. This clonotype was sampled from a woman aged 18-35 years in good health. Written as DNA, the CDR3 is TGTGCCATCAGTGAGTCGGGTCGACTAGCGGGAGGCGAGCAGTACTTC. As protein: CAISESGRLAGGEQYF.